These 13 T cell receptor beta chains originate from one sample sequenced in a study of blood T cells in healthy people across ages. It was with a sample-barcoded 5' primer and a J-beta primer mix that a second PCR of roughly 7 to 12 cycles was run. TCRdb re-analysed the 5' RACE reads in MiXCR, keeping a single row per CDR3 protein. The sample has hundreds of thousands of distinct CDR3 sequences, about 34% seen once. The sample was blood. These receptors all stem from a woman older than 75 in good health.

The V and J genes are TRBV5-4 and TRBJ2-1; 9 bases agree with TRBD2. The V segment lost 4 bases and the J segment 8 bases; nucleotides outside the gene matches: 10. Germline CDR1 SGHNT, CDR2 YYREEE (reference sequence). This CDR3 has 15 residues. CDR3 residues: CASSPDSGGPHEQFF. The DNA of the CDR3 is TGTGCCAGCAGCCCGGACAGCGGGGGGCCCCATGAGCAGTTCTTC.

This clonotype was observed many times. The CDR3 region is CASSLRGHNEQFF. Here the CDR3 DNA reads TGTGCCAGCAGCCTCAGGGGCCACAATGAGCAGTTCTTC. The genes are TRBV5-6 and TRBJ2-1; possible D gene TRBD1, 6 bases. The CDR3 contains 13 residues. Germline V gene sequence: CDR1 SGHDT, CDR2 YYEEEE. Deletions cut 4 bases from V and 5 bases from J, with 10 bases between.

This sequence joins TRBV28 and TRBJ1-4; D is uncertain. The V gene lost 5 bases and the J gene lost 0 bases, with 10 bases spanning the gap. Germline CDR1 and CDR2: MDHEN and SYDVKM. The CDR3 spans 15 residues. Written as DNA, the CDR3 is TGTGCCAGCAGTCGCGGGTTTGCAACTAATGAAAAACTGTTTTTT. This sequence encodes CASSRGFATNEKLFF.

There are a few counts of this clonotype. The V and J genes are TRBV6-1 and TRBJ1-2, with TRBD1 matching over 9 bases. This CDR3 has 15 amino acids. The germline CDR1 and CDR2 sequences are MNHNS and SASEGT. The junction had 9 bases not matched to a gene; V was cut back by 6 bases and J by 4 bases. CDR3 region: CASRVTDRGRYGYTF. CDR3 nucleotide sequence: TGTGCCAGCAGGGTGACGGACAGGGGACGCTATGGCTACACCTTC.

This clonotype was picked up a small number of times. A much larger clonotype is one base distant, so this may be a read error. The chain recombines TRBV5-1 with TRBJ1-1; the D is unclear. Germline assignment: CDR1 SGHRS and CDR2 YFSETQ. V lost 0 bases, J lost 5 bases, and 14 bases lay in between. CDR3 size: 15 residues. CDR3 in DNA: TGCGCCAGCAGCTTGGACGGGCGTCCGAGGACTGAAGCTTTCTTT. It is translated as CASSLDGRPRTEAFF.

CDR3 sequence reads: CASSPPSGLGEQYF. CDR3 in DNA: TGTGCCAGCTCACCACCTTCAGGGCTAGGGGAGCAGTACTTC. This rearrangement joins TRBV18 to TRBJ2-7, with a possible D match to TRBD1 (5 bases). From germline, CDR1 is KGHSH and CDR2 LQKENI. This CDR3 is built from 14 residues. V was shortened by 0 bases and J by 7 bases, with 13 bases between the two germline ends.

This clonotype was detected many times. The genes are TRBV6-5 and TRBJ1-2; no reliable D call. The CDR3 has 12 residues. The V and J ends lost 4 bases and 7 bases respectively, with 10 bases between them. Germline V lookup: CDR1 MNHEY, CDR2 SVGAGI. Here the CDR3 reads CASSSFGGGYTF. CDR3 in DNA: TGTGCCAGCAGTTCTTTTGGTGGTGGCTACACCTTC.

The rearrangement links TRBV2 to TRBJ2-3; 7 nucleotides agree with TRBD2. The V and J ends lost 1 base and 5 bases, in that order; junction bases with no gene match: 3. CDR3 length equals 14 residues. Per germline, CDR1 SNHLY and CDR2 FYNNEI. CDR3 DNA: TGTGCCAGCAGTGAAGTGGGGGGGGGAGATACGCAGTATTTT. Translation gives CASSEVGGGDTQYF.

The CDR3 reads CASSYGGLNTEAFF. In DNA, the CDR3 is TGTGCCAGCAGTTATGGCGGGCTGAACACTGAAGCTTTCTTT. This chain uses TRBV6-5 with TRBJ1-1, with unresolved D. In germline, CDR1 is MNHEY, CDR2 SVGAGI. V lost 3 bases and J 0 bases, leaving 8 bases between the germline ends. This CDR3 comprises 14 residues.

The rearrangement uses TRBV6-5 and TRBJ1-4; D may be TRBD1 (5 bases). Germline assignment: CDR1 MNHEY and CDR2 SVGAGI. The ends were cut back, 6 bases at V and 7 bases at J, with 15 bases in the middle. The CDR3 covers 14 residues. The CDR3 sequence is CASRSVGRSEKLFF. CDR3 bases: TGTGCCAGCAGATCGGTGGGGCGCAGTGAAAAACTGTTTTTT.

V is TRBV28 and J is TRBJ2-5, with a weak D call TRBD2 (6 bases). V was trimmed by 3 bases and J by 11 bases, leaving 16 bases between them. The CDR3 contains 13 residues. Germline V gene sequence: CDR1 MDHEN, CDR2 SYDVKM. In nucleotides, the CDR3 is TGTGCCAGCAGTTTCGGAGGGGCAATTGAGCAGTACTTC. This translates into CASSFGGAIEQYF.

With regard to this clonotype: The junction does not match germline at one end; this may be a read error. J is TRBJ1-5 and V is TRBV7-9; no clear D. Germline V gene sequence: CDR1 SEHNR, CDR2 FQNEAQ (reference sequence). This CDR3 has 14 residues. The CDR3 reads CACSLEGPNQPQHF. In DNA form, the CDR3 reads TGTGCCTGCAGCTTAGAAGGCCCCAATCAGCCCCAGCATTTT.

About this clonotype itself: This may arise from a read error, as a much more abundant clone is one base away. The gene calls are TRBV12-3 or TRBV12-4 and TRBJ1-1; 7 bases align to TRBD1. The CDR3 is made up of 17 amino acids. The CDR3 protein is CVSSSPGQPGGDTEAFF. In DNA form, the CDR3 reads TGTGTCAGCAGTTCTCCGGGACAGCCAGGAGGGGACACTGAAGCTTTCTTT.